These 5 T cell receptor beta chains came from one sample sequenced in a study of neurological immune-mediated disorders. TCRdb reprocessed the 5' RACE reads via MiXCR and lists one record per CDR3 protein. The sample has tens of thousands of distinct CDR3 sequences, about 13% seen once. The time point was: longitudinal time-point 2. Source material: PBMCs. These receptors originate from a middle-aged woman in good health.

This clonotype was detected many times. The gene calls are TRBV7-2 and TRBJ2-1, with D perhaps matching TRBD2 (5 bases). V shed 3 bases and J shed 3 bases, with 12 bases lying between them. This CDR3 contains 15 residues. Germline V gene sequence: CDR1 SGHTA, CDR2 FQGNSA. This CDR3 is CASSFGVGRYNEQFF. The CDR3, as DNA: TGTGCCAGCAGCTTCGGGGTCGGCCGCTACAATGAGCAGTTCTTC.

The gene calls are TRBV12-3 or TRBV12-4 and TRBJ2-5; D may be TRBD2 (6 bases). V was shortened by 3 bases and J by 4 bases, with 12 bases between the two germline ends. This CDR3 region has 14 residues. The CDR3 nucleotides are TGTGCCAGCAGTTTTTACGGGAGCGGAGAGACCCAGTACTTC. Translating it yields CASSFYGSGETQYF.

Turning to this clonotype: A much bigger clone sits one base away, suggesting this may be a read error. The V and J genes are TRBV7-2 and TRBJ1-2; 7 bases match TRBD1. The length of the CDR3 is 14 residues. V shed 1 base and J 9 bases; nucleotides not matched to a gene: 8. CDR1 is SGHTA, CDR2 FQGNSA, per germline. The CDR3 coding sequence is TGTGCCAGCAGCTTAGAGGGGGCGCGATATTGCTACACCTTC. This gives the protein CASSLEGARYCYTF.

This clonotype was counted at least ten times. The genes are TRBV20-1 and TRBJ2-1, with D possibly being TRBD2 (5 bases). From germline, CDR1 is DFQATT and CDR2 SNEGSKA (reference sequence). V lost 3 bases and J lost 7, with 16 bases in between. CDR3 length: 14 amino acids. CDR3 loop: CSARVRERSNEQFF. In DNA, the CDR3 is TGCAGTGCTAGGGTACGGGAAAGGTCAAATGAGCAGTTCTTC.

This clonotype was observed many times. The genes are TRBV4-2 and TRBJ2-5, with D possibly TRBD1 on 5 matching bases. V lost 4 bases and J 4 bases, leaving 16 bases between the germline ends. This CDR3 region has 15 residues. Germline loops: CDR1 LGHNA, CDR2 YNFKEQ. CDR3 nucleotides: TGTGCCAGCAGCCTTCAGGGCAGGCCGGGAGAGACCCAGTACTTC. Its protein product is CASSLQGRPGETQYF.